This TCR beta chain was recorded in a study of T cell repertoires in cytomegalovirus infection. MiXCR, run by TCRdb on the reads, gives a single entry per CDR3 protein. This sample has approximately 390,000 distinct CDR3 sequences; just under 35% occur once, and the top ten carry approximately 15%. Trimming shortened V by 4 bases and J by 6 bases, and 13 bases separated the two germline ends. The CDR3 is made up of 15 amino acids. The germline gives CDR1 LGHNA, CDR2 YSLEER. For this clonotype: Its antigen is unknown.

Sequencing was performed on cultured PBMCs, taken from culture after CMV antigen stimulation. The receptor's source is a human donor in good health (CMV status not recorded). Some clones in this sample may be carry-over from other donors' samples. The chain carries TRBV4-3 and TRBJ1-6, with D tentatively TRBD1 (5 bases). CDR3 in amino acids: CASSRGAESNSPLHF. The CDR3 DNA reads as TGCGCCAGCAGCCGAGGGGCAGAGAGTAATTCACCCCTCCACTTT.